These 23 T cell receptor beta chains originate from one sample sequenced in a study of cytotoxic CD8 clonotypes in ibrutinib-treated CLL. Profiled with immunoSEQ multiplex PCR; TCRdb holds only in-frame clones, not every one. The data show around 160,000 clones, roughly 86% seen once. The sample was PBMCs, taken after 12 months of ibrutinib treatment. The receptors originated from a human donor with chronic lymphocytic leukemia.

The J gene is TRBJ2-1, the V gene TRBV11-2, with D perhaps TRBD2 (6 bases). The CDR3 length is 15 residues. The V gene lost 2 bases and the J gene lost 9 bases, with 17 bases spanning the gap. Germline CDR1 and CDR2: SGHAT and FQNNGV. CDR3 loop: CASSLRSGGSAEQFF. CDR3 bases: TGTGCCAGCAGCTTAAGATCCGGGGGATCCGCTGAGCAGTTCTTC.

This chain joins TRBV7-2 and TRBJ2-1, with 8 bases identical to TRBD2. V trimming: 2 bases; J trimming: 8 bases; junction bases outside the gene matches: 2. The CDR3 loop spans 13 amino acids. Germline V gene data show CDR1 as SGHTA and CDR2 as FQGNSA. CDR3 sequence: CASSLLAGYEQFF. In DNA form, the CDR3 reads TGTGCCAGCAGCTTATTAGCGGGGTATGAGCAGTTCTTC.

The chain employs TRBV19 and TRBJ2-6; D gene uncertain. CDR3 length equals 17 residues. Germline values: CDR1 LNHDA, CDR2 SQIVND (reference sequence). V was shortened by 2 bases and J by 0 bases, with 11 bases between the two germline ends. CDR3 sequence reads: CASSIKFRSSGANVLTF. Here the CDR3 DNA reads TGTGCCAGTAGTATAAAATTTAGGAGCTCTGGGGCCAACGTCCTGACTTTC.

V usage is TRBV4-1 and J usage is TRBJ1-3; possibly TRBD1 for D (5 bases). CDR1 MGHRA and CDR2 YSYEKL come from the germline V gene. The CDR3 loop spans 13 amino acids. The V end was cut by 8 bases, the J end by 0 bases, with 8 bases between. The CDR3 here is CASGAASGNTIYF. The DNA for the CDR3 is TGCGCCAGCGGGGCAGCCTCTGGAAACACCATATATTTT.

This clone was recorded at least ten times. This rearrangement joins TRBV25-1 to TRBJ2-7, with D uncertain. Germline loops: CDR1 MGHDK, CDR2 SYGVNS. The V end was cut by 8 bases, the J end by 0 bases, with 8 bases between. The CDR3 totals 12 residues. The CDR3 sequence: CASGRSSYEQYF. In DNA form, the CDR3 reads TGTGCCAGCGGTCGAAGCTCCTACGAGCAGTACTTC.

The V call is TRBV18, the J call TRBJ1-1, with TRBD1 matching 8 bases. The CDR3 loop spans 14 amino acids. J gave up 5 bases and V 5 bases, and 7 bases lay outside the gene matches. Per the germline V gene, CDR1 is KGHSH and CDR2 is LQKENI. CDR3 region: CASSSGQGSTEAFF. The CDR3, as DNA: TGTGCCAGCTCATCCGGACAGGGTTCGACTGAAGCTTTCTTT.

J is TRBJ2-5 and V is TRBV7-2; the D gene is possibly TRBD1 (6 bases). The V gene's germline CDR1 is SGHTA and CDR2 FQGNSA. The CDR3 contains 16 residues. Trimming left V 5 bases short and J 2 bases short, with 18 bases between. This CDR3 is CASSQGSNDMQETQYF. The DNA for the CDR3 is TGTGCCAGCAGCCAGGGGAGCAACGACATGCAAGAGACCCAGTACTTC.

This clone was counted many times. The same CDR3 also results from other DNA sequences found in this sample. V and J are TRBV11-1 and TRBJ2-5; D is undetermined. The CDR3 is made up of 12 amino acids. Looked up from germline, CDR1 is SGHAT and CDR2 is FQDESV (reference sequence). V was clipped by 5 bases and J by 5 bases, with 9 bases between them. This CDR3 reads CASSPGTETQYF. In DNA form, the CDR3 reads TGTGCCAGCAGCCCCGGCACGGAGACCCAGTACTTC.

CDR3 DNA sequence: TGTGCCAGCAGTGGGTTGGGCAATGAGCAGTTCTTC. Translation gives CASSGLGNEQFF. V usage is TRBV6-5 and J usage is TRBJ2-1; D uncertain. The CDR3 runs to 12 residues. Per the germline V gene, CDR1 is MNHEY and CDR2 is SVGAGI. V shed 5 bases and J shed 6 bases, with 8 bases lying between them.

The chain joins TRBV30 to TRBJ2-1; D unclear. The CDR3 is made up of 16 amino acids. Germline V lookup: CDR1 GTSNPN, CDR2 SVGIG (reference sequence). V shed 3 bases and J shed 0 bases, with 15 bases lying between them. DNA of the CDR3: TGTGCCTGGAGAGAGCCCGGCGTCGGCTCCTACAATGAGCAGTTCTTC. It specifies CAWREPGVGSYNEQFF.

The chain recombines TRBV4-2 with TRBJ2-3, with D possibly being TRBD2 (7 bases). The CDR3 loop spans 17 amino acids. Between the trimmed V and J ends, which lost 0 bases and 4 bases, there was a span of 17 bases. Germline CDR1 reads LGHNA; CDR2 reads YNFKEQ. The CDR3 DNA follows: TGTGCCAGCAGCCAAGAAGGACGGGGGGCCGGGGCAGATACGCAGTATTTT. Protein product: CASSQEGRGAGADTQYF.

The V call is TRBV9, the J call TRBJ1-2; possibly TRBD1 for D (5 bases). V lost 4 bases and J 7 bases, leaving 11 bases between the germline ends. The CDR3 loop spans 12 amino acids. CDR1 and CDR2 (germline): SGDLS, YYNGEE. Here the CDR3 DNA reads TGTGCCAGCAGCAAACAGGAGACTGGCTACACCTTC. It yields the protein CASSKQETGYTF.

V usage is TRBV28 and J usage is TRBJ2-3, with TRBD2 identical over 10 bases. With 5 bases clipped from V and 6 bases from J, the junction kept 11 bases outside the gene matches. The CDR3 is 16 amino acids. CDR1 is MDHEN, CDR2 SYDVKM, per germline. CDR3 DNA sequence: TGTGCCAGCAGTGCCCCCGTGACTAGCGGGCTGGATACGCAGTATTTT. This encodes CASSAPVTSGLDTQYF.

In its sample, this clone was seen a few times. This sample includes further DNA sequences coding for the same CDR3. V is TRBV9 and J is TRBJ2-7, with a possible D match to TRBD1 (5 bases). The germline gives CDR1 SGDLS, CDR2 YYNGEE. V was pared by 2 bases and J by 3 bases, with 9 bases between. The CDR3 consists of 13 residues. CDR3 protein: CASSVGRDYEQYF. The CDR3 DNA reads as TGTGCCAGCAGCGTTGGCAGGGACTACGAGCAGTACTTC.

This sequence joins TRBV7-3 and TRBJ1-1; D is undetermined. The V gene lost 2 bases and the J gene lost 6 bases, with 10 bases spanning the gap. The CDR3 totals 13 residues. CDR1 is SGHTA, CDR2 FQGTGA, per germline. The CDR3: CASSLEYQSEAFF. The CDR3 DNA reads as TGTGCCAGCAGCTTAGAATACCAGTCTGAAGCTTTCTTT.

The chain recombines TRBV28 with TRBJ2-7; possible D gene TRBD1, 7 bases. V was clipped by 6 bases and J by 0 bases, with 15 bases between them. This CDR3 has 15 amino acids. Germline V lookup: CDR1 MDHEN, CDR2 SYDVKM. The CDR3 spells CASRPSGGSSYEQYF. The CDR3 DNA follows: TGTGCCAGCAGGCCTTCAGGGGGGAGCTCCTACGAGCAGTACTTC.

V gene TRBV29-1 combines with J gene TRBJ2-6; 7 bases are shared with TRBD1. Germline lookup yields CDR1 SQVTM and CDR2 ANQGSEA. CDR3 length: 18 amino acids. V gave up 0 bases and J gave up 3 bases; unmatched junction bases: 11. The CDR3 DNA reads as TGCAGCGTTGAAGAGCGTGACAGGGTATTCCGTGGGGCCAACGTCCTGACTTTC. This codes for CSVEERDRVFRGANVLTF. The whole variable domain, remainder taken from reference TRBV29-1 and TRBJ2-6, is SAVISQKPSRDICQRGTSLTIQCQVDSQVTMMFWYRQQPGQSLTLIATANQGSEATYESGFVIDKFPISRPNLTFSTLTVSNMSPEDSSIYLCSVEERDRVFRGANVLTFGAGSRLTVL.

V is TRBV7-6 and J is TRBJ2-2, with 8 bases matching TRBD2. V was pared by 0 bases and J by 2 bases, with 2 bases of the junction left unmatched. Germline V gene lookup returns CDR1 SGHVS and CDR2 FNYEAQ. The CDR3 sequence is 16 residues long. This chain's CDR3 is CASSLAAGENTGELFF. For the CDR3, the DNA is TGTGCCAGCAGCTTAGCAGCGGGGGAAAACACCGGGGAGCTGTTTTTT.

The genes are TRBV15 and TRBJ1-5; D is unresolved. The germline V gene encodes CDR1 LNHNV and CDR2 YYDKDF (reference sequence). This CDR3 spans 13 amino acids. The V end lost 10 bases, the J end lost 7 bases, and 17 bases lay between the germline ends. This chain's CDR3 is CASHWGERQPQHF. DNA of the CDR3: TGTGCCAGCCACTGGGGAGAACGGCAGCCCCAGCATTTT.

The V call is TRBV7-2, the J call TRBJ2-2; possibly TRBD2 for D (6 bases). Germline lookup yields CDR1 SGHTA and CDR2 FQGNSA. Deletions cut 2 bases from V and 6 bases from J, with 16 bases between. The CDR3 has 16 amino acids. The CDR3 protein is CASSLSGSMGAGELFF. The CDR3 region has the DNA TGTGCCAGCAGCTTAAGCGGGTCGATGGGGGCCGGGGAGCTGTTTTTT.

The chain uses TRBV2 and TRBJ2-5; 14 bases match TRBD2. Germline CDR1 reads SNHLY; CDR2 reads FYNNEI. J gave up 7 bases and V 6 bases, and 1 base lay outside the gene matches. The CDR3 covers 13 residues. For the CDR3, the DNA is TGTGCCAGCAGGACTAGCGGGGGGGGGACCCAGTACTTC. It translates to CASRTSGGGTQYF.

Written as DNA, the CDR3 is TGTGCCACCGATACCGGGACTAGCGGGGGGGAGAACACCGGGGAGCTGTTTTTT. Its protein product is CATDTGTSGGENTGELFF. The chain has TRBV6-7 and TRBJ2-2; 16 bases map to TRBD2. TRBV6-7 has ORF status, its function being uncertain. The CDR3 consists of 18 residues. Losses at the gene ends were 10 bases for V and 1 base for J; bases not matched to a gene: 9.

This chain uses TRBV4-1 with TRBJ1-1; D unresolved. Trimming removed 2 bases at V and 1 base at J, with 11 bases between. Looked up from germline, CDR1 is MGHRA and CDR2 is YSYEKL. The CDR3 is 15 residues long. CDR3 bases: TGCGCCAGCAGCCAATTTTCAGAGACGAACACTGAAGCTTTCTTT. Translating it yields CASSQFSETNTEAFF.